The 5 T cell receptor beta chains below were found in one sample sequenced in a study of CD8 T cells in Susac syndrome. cDNA came from around 0.5 to 1 ug RNA primed by random hexamers. Via MiXCR, TCRdb re-called the immunoSEQ multiplex PCR reads, giving one row per CDR3 protein. The sample yields tens of thousands of distinct CDR3 sequences, 85% to 95% seen once. The specimen was CD4+ T cells from PBMCs. The receptors shown here come from a human donor with Susac syndrome.

The rearrangement uses TRBV7-2 and TRBJ2-3; 10 positions match TRBD2. Losses at the gene ends were 6 bases for V and 0 bases for J; bases not matched to a gene: 9. This CDR3 is built from 17 residues. Per germline, CDR1 SGHTA and CDR2 FQGNSA. CDR3 sequence: CASRRNLAGVSTDTQYF. DNA for the CDR3: TGTGCCAGCAGACGCAATCTAGCGGGGGTTAGCACAGATACGCAGTATTTT.

The chain links TRBV9 to TRBJ2-5; TRBD2 aligns across 7 bases. This CDR3 has 16 amino acids. The J segment lost 2 bases and the V segment lost 4 bases, leaving 11 bases of the junction unmatched. Per germline, CDR1 SGDLS and CDR2 YYNGEE. CDR3 bases: TGTGCCAGCAGCCCCCGGGGAGCGGGGCTTCAAGAGACCCAGTACTTC. Translation: CASSPRGAGLQETQYF.

V is TRBV5-5 and J is TRBJ1-6; D gene unclear. The CDR3 consists of 13 residues. Trimming left V 2 bases short and J 4 bases short, with 4 bases between. Germline V gene data show CDR1 as SGHKS and CDR2 as YYEKEE (reference sequence). This CDR3 is CASSLRYNSPLHF. DNA for the CDR3: TGTGCCAGCAGCTTACGGTATAATTCACCCCTCCACTTT.

The chain joins TRBV2 to TRBJ2-3, with D perhaps matching TRBD2 (6 bases). Germline lookup yields CDR1 SNHLY and CDR2 FYNNEI. Trimming removed 1 base from V and 6 bases from J, with 14 bases in between. There are 15 residues in the CDR3. CDR3 protein: CASSEDAGRGDTQYF. Here the CDR3 DNA reads TGTGCCAGCAGTGAAGACGCGGGGCGAGGCGATACGCAGTATTTT.

This chain connects TRBV2 to TRBJ2-7, with D possibly matching TRBD1 (5 bases). V was clipped by 10 bases and J by 3 bases, with 13 bases between them. Germline lookup yields CDR1 SNHLY and CDR2 FYNNEI. CDR3 length equals 12 residues. The CDR3 nucleotides are TGTGCCACCCAACAGGTACTCTACGAGCAGTACTTC. Its protein product is CATQQVLYEQYF.